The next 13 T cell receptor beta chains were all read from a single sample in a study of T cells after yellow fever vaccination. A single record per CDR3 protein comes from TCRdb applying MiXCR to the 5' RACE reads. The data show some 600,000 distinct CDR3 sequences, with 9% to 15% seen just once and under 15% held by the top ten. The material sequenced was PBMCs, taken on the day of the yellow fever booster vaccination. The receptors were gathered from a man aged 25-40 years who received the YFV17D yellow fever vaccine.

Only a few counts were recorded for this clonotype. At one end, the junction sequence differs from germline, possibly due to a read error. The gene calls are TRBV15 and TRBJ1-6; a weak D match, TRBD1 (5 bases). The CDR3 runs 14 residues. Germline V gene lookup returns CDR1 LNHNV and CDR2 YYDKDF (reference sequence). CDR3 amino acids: CATSGDGGASPLHF. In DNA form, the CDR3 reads TGTGCCACCAGCGGAGACGGTGGGGCTTCACCCCTCCACTTT.

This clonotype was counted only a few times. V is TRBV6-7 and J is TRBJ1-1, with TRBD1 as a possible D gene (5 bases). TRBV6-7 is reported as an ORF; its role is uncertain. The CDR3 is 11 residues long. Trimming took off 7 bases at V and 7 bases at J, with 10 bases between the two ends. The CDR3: CASIQDFEAFF. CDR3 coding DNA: TGTGCCAGCATACAGGACTTTGAAGCTTTCTTT.

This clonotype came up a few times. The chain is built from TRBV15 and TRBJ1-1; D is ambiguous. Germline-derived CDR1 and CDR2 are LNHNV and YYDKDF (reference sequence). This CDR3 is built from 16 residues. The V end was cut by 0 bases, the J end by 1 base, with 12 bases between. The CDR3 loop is CATSRDSLWENTEAFF. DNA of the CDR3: TGTGCCACCAGCAGAGATTCGTTGTGGGAGAACACTGAAGCTTTCTTT.

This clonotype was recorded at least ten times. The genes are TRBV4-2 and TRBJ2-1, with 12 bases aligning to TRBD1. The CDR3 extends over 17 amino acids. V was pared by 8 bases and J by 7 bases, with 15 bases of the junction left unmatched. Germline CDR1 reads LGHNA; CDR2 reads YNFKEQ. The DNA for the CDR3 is TGTGCCAGCTCCGGGACAGGGGGCGCGGGTTATACGAATGAGCAGTTCTTC. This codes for CASSGTGGAGYTNEQFF.

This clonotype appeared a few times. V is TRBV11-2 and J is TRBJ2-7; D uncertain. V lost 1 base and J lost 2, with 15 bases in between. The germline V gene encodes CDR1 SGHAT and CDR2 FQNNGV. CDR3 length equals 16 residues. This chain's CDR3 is CASSLGPIIGAYEQYF. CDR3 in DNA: TGTGCCAGCAGCTTAGGACCAATTATTGGAGCCTACGAGCAGTACTTC. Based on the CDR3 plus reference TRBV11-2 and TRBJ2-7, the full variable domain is EAGVAQSPRYKIIEKRQSVAFWCNPISGHATLYWYQQILGQGPKLLIQFQNNGVVDDSQLPKDRFSAERLKGVDSTLKIQPAKLEDSAVYLCASSLGPIIGAYEQYFGPGTRLTVT.

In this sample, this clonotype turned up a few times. For the CDR3, the DNA is TGTGCCAGCAGCCAAAATAGCGGGCCCACAGATACGCAGTATTTT. The encoded protein is CASSQNSGPTDTQYF. The genes are TRBV7-3 and TRBJ2-3; 7 nucleotides line up with TRBD2. After removal of 5 bases from V and 2 bases from J, the junction contained 7 bases not matched to a gene. CDR3 length equals 15 residues. CDR1 SGHTA and CDR2 FQGTGA come from the germline V gene.

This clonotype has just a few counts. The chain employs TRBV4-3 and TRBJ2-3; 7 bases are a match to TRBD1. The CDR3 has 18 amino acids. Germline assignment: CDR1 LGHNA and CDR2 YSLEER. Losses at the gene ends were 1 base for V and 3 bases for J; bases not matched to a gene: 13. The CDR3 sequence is CASSQVVRTGKETDTQYF. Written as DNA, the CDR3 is TGCGCCAGCAGCCAAGTTGTACGGACAGGAAAGGAGACAGATACGCAGTATTTT.

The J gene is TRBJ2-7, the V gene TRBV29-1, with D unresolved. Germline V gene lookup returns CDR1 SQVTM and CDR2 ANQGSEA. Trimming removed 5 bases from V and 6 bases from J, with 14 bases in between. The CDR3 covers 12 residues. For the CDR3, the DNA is TGCAGCGTTCGACTGGGGATCGGCGAGCAGTACTTC. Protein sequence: CSVRLGIGEQYF.

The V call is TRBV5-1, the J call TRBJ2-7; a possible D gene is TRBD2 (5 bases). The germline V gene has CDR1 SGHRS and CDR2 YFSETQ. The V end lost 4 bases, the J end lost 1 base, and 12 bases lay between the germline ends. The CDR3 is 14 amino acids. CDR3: CASSRSADSYEQYF. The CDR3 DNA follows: TGCGCCAGCAGCCGGTCAGCGGATTCCTACGAGCAGTACTTC.

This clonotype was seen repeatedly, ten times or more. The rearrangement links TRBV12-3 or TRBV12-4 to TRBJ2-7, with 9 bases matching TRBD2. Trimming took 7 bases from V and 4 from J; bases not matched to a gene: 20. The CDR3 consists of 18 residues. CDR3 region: CASTRGAVAGVRAYEQYF. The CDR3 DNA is TGTGCCAGCACTAGAGGGGCAGTAGCGGGAGTGAGAGCGTACGAGCAGTACTTC.

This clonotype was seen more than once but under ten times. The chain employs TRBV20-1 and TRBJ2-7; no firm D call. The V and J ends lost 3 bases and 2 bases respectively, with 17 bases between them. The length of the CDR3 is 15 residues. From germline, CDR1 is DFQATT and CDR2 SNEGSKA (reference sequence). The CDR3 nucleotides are TGCAGTGCTAGGGTTGGTCGGGCGCCAACCTACGAGCAGTACTTC. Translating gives CSARVGRAPTYEQYF.

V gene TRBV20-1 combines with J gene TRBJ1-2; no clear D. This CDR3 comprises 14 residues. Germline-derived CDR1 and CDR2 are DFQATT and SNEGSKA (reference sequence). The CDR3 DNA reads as TGCAGCGCTGGGAACCAAAAAAAAAACTATGGCTACACCTTC. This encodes CSAGNQKKNYGYTF.

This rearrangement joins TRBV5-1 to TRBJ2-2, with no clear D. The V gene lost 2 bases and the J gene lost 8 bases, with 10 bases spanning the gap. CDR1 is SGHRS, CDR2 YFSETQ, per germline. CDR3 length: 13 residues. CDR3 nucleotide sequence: TGCGCCAGCAGCTTCGTAGGGTCGGGGGAGCTGTTTTTT. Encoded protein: CASSFVGSGELFF.